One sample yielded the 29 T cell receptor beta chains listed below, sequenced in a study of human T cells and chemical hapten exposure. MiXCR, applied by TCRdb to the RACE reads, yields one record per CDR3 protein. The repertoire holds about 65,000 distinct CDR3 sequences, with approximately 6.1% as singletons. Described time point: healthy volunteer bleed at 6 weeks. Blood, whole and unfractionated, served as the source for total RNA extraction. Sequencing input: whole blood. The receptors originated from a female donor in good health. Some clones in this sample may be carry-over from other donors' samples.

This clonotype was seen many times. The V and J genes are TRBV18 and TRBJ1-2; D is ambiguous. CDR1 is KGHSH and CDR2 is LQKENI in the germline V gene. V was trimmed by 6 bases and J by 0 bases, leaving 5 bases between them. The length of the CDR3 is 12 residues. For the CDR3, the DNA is TGTGCCAGCTCTCCGACTAACTATGGCTACACCTTC. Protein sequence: CASSPTNYGYTF.

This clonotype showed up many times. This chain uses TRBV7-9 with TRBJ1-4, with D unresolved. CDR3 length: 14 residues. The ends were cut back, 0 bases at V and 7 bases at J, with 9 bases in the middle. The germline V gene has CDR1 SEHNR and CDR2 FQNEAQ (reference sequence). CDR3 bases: TGTGCCAGCAGCTTAGCCGGGAACGGTGAAAAACTGTTTTTT. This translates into CASSLAGNGEKLFF.

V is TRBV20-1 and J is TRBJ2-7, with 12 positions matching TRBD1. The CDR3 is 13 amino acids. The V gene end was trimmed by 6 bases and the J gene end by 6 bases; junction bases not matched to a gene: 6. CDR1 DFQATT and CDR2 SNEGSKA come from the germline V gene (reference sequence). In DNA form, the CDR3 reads TGCAGTGCGGACCGGGACAGGGGGCCCGAGCAGTACTTC. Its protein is CSADRDRGPEQYF.

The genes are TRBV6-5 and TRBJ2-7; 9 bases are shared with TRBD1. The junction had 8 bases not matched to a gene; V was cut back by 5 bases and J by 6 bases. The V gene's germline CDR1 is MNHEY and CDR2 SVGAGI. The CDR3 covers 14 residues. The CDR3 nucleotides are TGTGCCAGCAGTGTCAGGGACAGGGTTAGCGAGCAGTACTTC. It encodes CASSVRDRVSEQYF.

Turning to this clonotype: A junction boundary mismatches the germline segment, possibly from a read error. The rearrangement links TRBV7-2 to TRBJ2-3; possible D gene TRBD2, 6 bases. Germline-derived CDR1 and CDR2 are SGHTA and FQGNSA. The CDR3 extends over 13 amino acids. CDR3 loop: CASSSRGEDKQYF. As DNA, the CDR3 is TGTGCCAGCAGCTCCCGAGGGGAGGATAAGCAGTATTTT.

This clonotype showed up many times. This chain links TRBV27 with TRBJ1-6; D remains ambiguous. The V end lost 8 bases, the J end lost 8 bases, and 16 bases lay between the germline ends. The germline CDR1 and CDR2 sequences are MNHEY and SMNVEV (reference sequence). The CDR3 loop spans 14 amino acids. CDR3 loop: CASSLYPGHSPLHF. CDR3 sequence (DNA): TGTGCCAGCTCCTTATACCCGGGCCATTCACCCCTCCACTTT.

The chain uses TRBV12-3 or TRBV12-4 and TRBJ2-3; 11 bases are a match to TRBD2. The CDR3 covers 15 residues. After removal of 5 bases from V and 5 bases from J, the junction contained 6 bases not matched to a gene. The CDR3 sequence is CASSITGTSGDTQYF. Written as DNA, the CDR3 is TGTGCCAGCAGTATTACCGGGACTAGCGGAGATACGCAGTATTTT.

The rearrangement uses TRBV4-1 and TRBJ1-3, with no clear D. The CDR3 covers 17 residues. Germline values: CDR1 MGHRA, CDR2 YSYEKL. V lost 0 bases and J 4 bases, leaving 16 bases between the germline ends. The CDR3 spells CASSQDPLGGWGNTIYF. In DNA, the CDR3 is TGCGCCAGCAGCCAAGACCCCCTCGGAGGGTGGGGAAACACCATATATTTT.

CDR3 DNA: TGCAGCACCGGTACAGGGACAGGGAAAGAGACCCAGTACTTC. This sequence encodes CSTGTGTGKETQYF. The J gene is TRBJ2-5, the V gene TRBV29-1; TRBD1 agrees at 9 bases. Germline V gives CDR1 SQVTM, CDR2 ANQGSEA. The CDR3 contains 14 residues. V lost 8 bases and J lost 3; bases outside the gene matches: 10.

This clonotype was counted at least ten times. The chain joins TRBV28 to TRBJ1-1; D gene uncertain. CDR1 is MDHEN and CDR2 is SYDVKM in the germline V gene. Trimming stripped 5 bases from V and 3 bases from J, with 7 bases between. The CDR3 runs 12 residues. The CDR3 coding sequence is TGTGCCAGCAGTCAGGCCCACACTGAAGCTTTCTTT. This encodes CASSQAHTEAFF.

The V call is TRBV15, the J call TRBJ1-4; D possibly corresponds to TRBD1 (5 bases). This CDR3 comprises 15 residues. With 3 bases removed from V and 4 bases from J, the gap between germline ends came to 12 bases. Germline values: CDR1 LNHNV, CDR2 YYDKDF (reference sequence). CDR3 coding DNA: TGTGCCACCAGCAGTGCGGGGGGGATTAATGAAAAACTGTTTTTT. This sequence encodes CATSSAGGINEKLFF.

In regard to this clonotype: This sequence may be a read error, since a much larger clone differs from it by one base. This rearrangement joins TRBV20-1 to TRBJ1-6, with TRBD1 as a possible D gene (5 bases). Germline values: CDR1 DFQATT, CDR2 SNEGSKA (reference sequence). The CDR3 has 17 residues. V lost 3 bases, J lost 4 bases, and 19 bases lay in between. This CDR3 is CSARGLHGASYNSPLHF. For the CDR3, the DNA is TGCAGTGCTAGGGGTCTACATGGGGCCAGTTATAATTCACCCCTCCACTTT.

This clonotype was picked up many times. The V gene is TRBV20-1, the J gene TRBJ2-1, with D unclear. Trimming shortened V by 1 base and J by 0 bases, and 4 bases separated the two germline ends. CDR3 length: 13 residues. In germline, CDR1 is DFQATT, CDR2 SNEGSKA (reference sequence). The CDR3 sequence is CSARAYSYNEQFF. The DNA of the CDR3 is TGCAGTGCTAGAGCTTACTCCTACAATGAGCAGTTCTTC.

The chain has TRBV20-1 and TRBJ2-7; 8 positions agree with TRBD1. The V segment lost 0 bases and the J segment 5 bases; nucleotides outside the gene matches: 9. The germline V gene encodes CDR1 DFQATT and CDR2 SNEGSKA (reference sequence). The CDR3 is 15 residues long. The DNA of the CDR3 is TGCAGTGCTAGAGACCAGACAGGGGACAAGGACGAGCAGTACTTC. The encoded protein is CSARDQTGDKDEQYF.

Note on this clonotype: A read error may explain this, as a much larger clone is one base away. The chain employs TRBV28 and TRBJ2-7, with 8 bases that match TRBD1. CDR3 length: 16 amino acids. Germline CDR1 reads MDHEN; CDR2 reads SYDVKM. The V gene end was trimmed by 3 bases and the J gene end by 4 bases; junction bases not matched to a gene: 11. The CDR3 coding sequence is TGTGCCAGCAGTTTCCCTGCCACAGGGGGGAGTTACGAGCAGTACTTC. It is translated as CASSFPATGGSYEQYF.

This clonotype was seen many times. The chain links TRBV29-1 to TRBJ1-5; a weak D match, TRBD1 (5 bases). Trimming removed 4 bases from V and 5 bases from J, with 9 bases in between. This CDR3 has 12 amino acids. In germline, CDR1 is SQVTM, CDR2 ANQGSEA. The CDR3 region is CSVGQYDQPQHF. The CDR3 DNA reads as TGCAGCGTTGGACAGTACGATCAGCCCCAGCATTTT.

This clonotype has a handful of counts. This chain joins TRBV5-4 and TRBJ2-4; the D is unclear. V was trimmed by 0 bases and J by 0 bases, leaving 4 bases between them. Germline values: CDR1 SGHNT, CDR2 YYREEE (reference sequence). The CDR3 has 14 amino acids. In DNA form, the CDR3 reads TGTGCCAGCAGCTTGGGGACAGCCAAAAACATTCAGTACTTC. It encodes CASSLGTAKNIQYF.

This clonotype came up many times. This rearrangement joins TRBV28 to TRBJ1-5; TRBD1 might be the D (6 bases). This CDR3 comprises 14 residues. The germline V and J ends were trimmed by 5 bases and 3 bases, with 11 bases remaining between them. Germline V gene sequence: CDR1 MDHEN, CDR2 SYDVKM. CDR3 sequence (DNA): TGTGCCAGCAGTCCGGACAGAAACAATCAGCCCCAGCATTTT. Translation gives CASSPDRNNQPQHF.

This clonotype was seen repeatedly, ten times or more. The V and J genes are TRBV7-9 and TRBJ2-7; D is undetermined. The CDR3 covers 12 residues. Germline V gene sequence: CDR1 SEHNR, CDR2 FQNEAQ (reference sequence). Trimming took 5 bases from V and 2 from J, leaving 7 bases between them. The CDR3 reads CASSPIAYEQYF. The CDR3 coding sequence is TGTGCCAGCAGCCCGATAGCCTACGAGCAGTACTTC.

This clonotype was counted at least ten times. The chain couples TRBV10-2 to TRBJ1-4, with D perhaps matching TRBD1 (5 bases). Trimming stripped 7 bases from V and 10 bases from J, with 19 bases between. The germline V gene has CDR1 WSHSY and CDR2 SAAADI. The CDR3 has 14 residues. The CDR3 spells CASTTGGSGGKLFF. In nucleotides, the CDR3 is TGCGCCAGCACCACCGGGGGAAGTGGCGGAAAACTGTTTTTT.

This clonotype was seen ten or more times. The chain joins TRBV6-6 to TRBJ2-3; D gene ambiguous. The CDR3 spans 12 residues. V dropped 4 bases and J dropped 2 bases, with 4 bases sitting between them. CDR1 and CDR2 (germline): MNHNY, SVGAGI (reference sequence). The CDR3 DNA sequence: TGTGCCAGCAGTTCCTTCACAGATACGCAGTATTTT. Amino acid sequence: CASSSFTDTQYF.

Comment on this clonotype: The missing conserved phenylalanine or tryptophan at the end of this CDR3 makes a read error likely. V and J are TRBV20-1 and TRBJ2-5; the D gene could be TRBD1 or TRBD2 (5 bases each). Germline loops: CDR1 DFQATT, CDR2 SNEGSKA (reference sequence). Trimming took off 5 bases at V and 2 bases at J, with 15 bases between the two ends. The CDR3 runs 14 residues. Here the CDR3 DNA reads TGCAGTGCTGGGGACCGCTTAATTCAAGAGACCCAGTACCTC. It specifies CSAGDRLIQETQYL.

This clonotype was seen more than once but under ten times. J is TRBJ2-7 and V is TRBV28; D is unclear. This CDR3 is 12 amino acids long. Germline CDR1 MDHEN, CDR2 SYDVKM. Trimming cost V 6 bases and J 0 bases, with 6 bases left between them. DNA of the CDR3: TGTGCCAGCAGGGGTTACTCCTACGAGCAGTACTTC. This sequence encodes CASRGYSYEQYF.

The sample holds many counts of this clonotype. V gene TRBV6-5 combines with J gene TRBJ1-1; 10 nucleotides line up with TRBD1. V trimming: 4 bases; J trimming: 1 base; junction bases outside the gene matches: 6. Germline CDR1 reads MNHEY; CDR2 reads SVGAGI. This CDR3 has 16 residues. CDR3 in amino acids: CASSFTGTGANTEAFF. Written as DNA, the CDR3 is TGTGCCAGCAGTTTTACGGGGACAGGGGCGAACACTGAAGCTTTCTTT.

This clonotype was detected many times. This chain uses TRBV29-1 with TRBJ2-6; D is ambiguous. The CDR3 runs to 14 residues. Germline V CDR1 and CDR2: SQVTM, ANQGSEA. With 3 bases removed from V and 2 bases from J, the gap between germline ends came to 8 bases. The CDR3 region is CSVDSPPGANVLTF. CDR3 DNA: TGCAGCGTTGACAGCCCCCCTGGGGCCAACGTCCTGACTTTC.

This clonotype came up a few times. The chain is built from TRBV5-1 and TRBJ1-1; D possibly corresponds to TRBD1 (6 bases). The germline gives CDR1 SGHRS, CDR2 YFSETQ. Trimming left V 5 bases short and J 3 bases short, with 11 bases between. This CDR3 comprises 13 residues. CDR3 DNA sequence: TGCGCCAGCAGGGCGACAGGCGACACTGAAGCTTTCTTT. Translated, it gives CASRATGDTEAFF.

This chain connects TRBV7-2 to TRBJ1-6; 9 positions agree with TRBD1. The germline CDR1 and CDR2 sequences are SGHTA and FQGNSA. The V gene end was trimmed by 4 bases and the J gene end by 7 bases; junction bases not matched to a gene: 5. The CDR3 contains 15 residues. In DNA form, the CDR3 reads TGTGCCAGCAGCTCCCTGACAGGGGGAAATTCACCCCTCCACTTT. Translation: CASSSLTGGNSPLHF.

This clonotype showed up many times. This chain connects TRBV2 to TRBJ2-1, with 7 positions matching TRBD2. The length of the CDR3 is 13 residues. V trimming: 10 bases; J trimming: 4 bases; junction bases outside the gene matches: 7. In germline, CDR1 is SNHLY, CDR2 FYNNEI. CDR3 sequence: CATVGGSYNEQFF. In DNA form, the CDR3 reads TGTGCCACCGTGGGGGGGTCGTACAATGAGCAGTTCTTC.

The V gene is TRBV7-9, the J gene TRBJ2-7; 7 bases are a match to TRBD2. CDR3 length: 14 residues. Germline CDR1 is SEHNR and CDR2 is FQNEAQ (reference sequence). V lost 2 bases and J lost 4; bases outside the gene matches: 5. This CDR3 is CASSLSSGKYEQYF. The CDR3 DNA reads TGTGCCAGCAGCTTATCCAGCGGGAAGTACGAGCAGTACTTC.